What follows are 20 T cell receptor beta chains derived from one specimen sequenced in a study of T-cell memory formation after mild COVID-19. TCRdb used MiXCR to reprocess the 5' RACE reads, holding one entry per CDR3 protein. The top ten clones hold approximately 12% of a sample with 150,000 or so distinct CDR3 sequences, around a third of them seen once. Specimen: PBMCs or a T cell subset sorted from them (not recorded which). The source of these receptors is an adult woman who had mild COVID-19 (a few samples of this study predate the infection). Cell type and time point are not known.

This clonotype has only a few counts. This chain uses TRBV10-3 with TRBJ2-1; maybe TRBD1 (6 bases). The CDR3 contains 16 residues. Trimming took 6 bases from V and 0 from J, leaving 15 bases between them. CDR1 ENHRY and CDR2 SYGVKD come from the germline V gene. As DNA, the CDR3 is TGTGCCATCAGGTACAGGGCCCGCGACTCCTACAATGAGCAGTTCTTC. Translated, it gives CAIRYRARDSYNEQFF.

The genes are TRBV7-6 and TRBJ2-5; 7 positions agree with TRBD1. Germline CDR1 is SGHVS and CDR2 is FNYEAQ. V gave up 5 bases and J gave up 2 bases; unmatched junction bases: 5. The CDR3 has 14 amino acids. The chain's CDR3 is CASSRGTAQETQYF. The CDR3 nucleotides are TGTGCCAGCAGCAGAGGGACAGCTCAAGAGACCCAGTACTTC.

This clonotype was recorded a few times. V is TRBV4-3 and J is TRBJ2-3; 9 bases map to TRBD2. This CDR3 has 15 residues. Germline CDR1 and CDR2: LGHNA and YSLEER. V lost 3 bases to trimming and J lost 1 base; unmatched junction nucleotides: 2. The CDR3 region is CASSHIAGGTDTQYF. CDR3 coding DNA: TGCGCCAGCAGCCACATAGCGGGGGGCACAGATACGCAGTATTTT.

The genes are TRBV5-6 and TRBJ2-7, with 8 nucleotides matching TRBD1. Germline V gene sequence: CDR1 SGHDT, CDR2 YYEEEE. The CDR3 contains 12 residues. V gave up 4 bases and J gave up 7 bases; unmatched junction bases: 4. The CDR3 loop is CASSRQGWEQYF. CDR3 DNA sequence: TGTGCCAGCAGCAGACAGGGGTGGGAGCAGTACTTC.

The chain combines TRBV6-1 with TRBJ1-2, with 12 positions matching TRBD1. Germline trimming cut 7 bases from V and 7 bases from J; bases unmatched to any gene: 4. Germline CDR1 is MNHNS and CDR2 is SASEGT. This CDR3 region has 13 residues. For the CDR3, the DNA is TGTGCCAGCAAACCGGGACAGGGGGCTGGCTACACCTTC. It yields the protein CASKPGQGAGYTF.

The V and J genes are TRBV27 and TRBJ2-3; no firm D call. Trimming shortened V by 0 bases and J by 1 base, and 8 bases separated the two germline ends. Germline values: CDR1 MNHEY, CDR2 SMNVEV (reference sequence). The CDR3 loop spans 15 amino acids. The CDR3 DNA sequence: TGTGCCAGCAGTTTATCGAGAAGTCGCACAGATACGCAGTATTTT. This translates into CASSLSRSRTDTQYF.

The chain has TRBV7-6 and TRBJ2-7, with 9 bases matching TRBD1. Trimming took 5 bases from V and 2 from J; bases not matched to a gene: 13. Germline V gene lookup returns CDR1 SGHVS and CDR2 FNYEAQ. This CDR3 comprises 17 residues. CDR3 bases: TGTGCCAGCAGCCCGTACCCCTACCGGGACAGGGCCTACGAGCAGTACTTC. It yields the protein CASSPYPYRDRAYEQYF.

This sequence joins TRBV18 and TRBJ1-5; D perhaps matches TRBD1 (5 bases). With 0 bases removed from V and 5 bases from J, the gap between germline ends came to 11 bases. The germline gives CDR1 KGHSH, CDR2 LQKENI. This CDR3 comprises 15 residues. The CDR3 region has the DNA TGTGCCAGCTCACCACCGTTGGGGGGGGATCAGCCCCAGCATTTT. This codes for CASSPPLGGDQPQHF. The entire variable domain, with the rest obtained from reference TRBV18 and TRBJ1-5, is as follows: NAGVMQNPRHLVRRRGQEARLRCSPMKGHSHVYWYRQLPEEGLKFMVYLQKENIIDESGMPKERFSAEFPKEGPSILRIQQVVRGDSAAYFCASSPPLGGDQPQHFGDGTRLSIL.

The CDR3 region is CASSFFLQETQYF. Written as DNA, the CDR3 is TGTGCCAGCAGCTTCTTCTTGCAAGAGACCCAGTACTTC. The chain recombines TRBV13 with TRBJ2-5; unclear D gene. Trimming left V 3 bases short and J 2 bases short, with 7 bases between. The CDR3 has 13 residues. The germline CDR1 and CDR2 sequences are PRHDT and FYEKMQ (reference sequence).

A few counts support this clonotype. The CDR3 reads CASSPGGASKDTQYF. DNA of the CDR3: TGTGCCAGCAGCCCCGGGGGGGCGAGTAAAGATACGCAGTATTTT. The chain recombines TRBV12-3 or TRBV12-4 with TRBJ2-3, with TRBD2 identical over 8 bases. This CDR3 comprises 15 residues. Trimming removed 6 bases from V and 5 bases from J; junction bases left unmatched: 10.

This chain connects TRBV18 to TRBJ2-2; possibly TRBD1 for D (5 bases). Germline V gene sequence: CDR1 KGHSH, CDR2 LQKENI. CDR3 size: 13 residues. V shed 8 bases and J shed 5 bases, with 12 bases lying between them. The CDR3 sequence: CASPRARTGELFF. The DNA of the CDR3 is TGTGCCAGCCCCAGGGCGCGAACCGGGGAGCTGTTTTTT.

This clonotype was picked up a small number of times. J is TRBJ2-7 and V is TRBV27, with D uncertain. The V and J ends lost 5 bases and 5 bases respectively, with 13 bases between them. There are 13 residues in the CDR3. CDR1 is MNHEY, CDR2 SMNVEV, per germline (reference sequence). The CDR3 DNA reads as TGTGCCAGCAGTCCCTACCTAGGGAACGAGCAGTACTTC. It codes for CASSPYLGNEQYF.

The J gene is TRBJ2-1, the V gene TRBV6-1; 12 nucleotides match TRBD2. The CDR3 runs 16 residues. Germline trimming cut 6 bases from V and 4 bases from J; bases unmatched to any gene: 7. The V gene's germline CDR1 is MNHNS and CDR2 SASEGT. CDR3 protein: CASRVTSGGMYNEQFF. CDR3 DNA: TGTGCCAGCAGGGTAACTAGCGGGGGGATGTACAATGAGCAGTTCTTC.

This clonotype appeared once. The CDR3 spells CASMRDRGTHTEAFF. The CDR3 nucleotides read TGTGCCAGTATGCGGGACAGGGGGACTCACACTGAAGCTTTCTTT. The chain joins TRBV19 to TRBJ1-1, with 11 bases fitting TRBD1. The trim removed 7 bases at V and 3 bases at J, leaving 7 bases unmatched. Per germline, CDR1 LNHDA and CDR2 SQIVND (reference sequence). This CDR3 has 15 residues.

The CDR3 loop reads CASSLAGEATEAFF. The DNA for the CDR3 is TGCGCCAGCAGCTTGGCAGGGGAAGCCACTGAAGCTTTCTTT. V and J are TRBV5-1 and TRBJ1-1, with D perhaps TRBD1 (6 bases). This CDR3 has 14 residues. The germline gives CDR1 SGHRS, CDR2 YFSETQ. Trimming cost V 0 bases and J 4 bases, with 10 bases left between them.

This clonotype was counted between two and nine times. The V gene is TRBV20-1, the J gene TRBJ2-5; D tentatively reads TRBD1 or TRBD2 (5 bases each). Germline assignment: CDR1 DFQATT and CDR2 SNEGSKA (reference sequence). CDR3 length: 20 amino acids. Trimming took 1 base from V and 5 from J, leaving 32 bases between them. CDR3 protein: CSARGSGGATLRVIGETQYF. DNA for the CDR3: TGCAGTGCTAGAGGCTCTGGGGGAGCGACCCTAAGAGTTATTGGCGAGACCCAGTACTTC.

The rearrangement uses TRBV29-1 and TRBJ2-2, with 14 bases identical to TRBD2. Germline-derived CDR1 and CDR2 are SQVTM and ANQGSEA. Losses at the gene ends were 3 bases for V and 4 bases for J; bases not matched to a gene: 1. The CDR3 is 15 amino acids. The CDR3 region has the DNA TGCAGCGTTGAGGGACTAGCGGGAGTCACCGGGGAGCTGTTTTTT. Its translation is CSVEGLAGVTGELFF.

The chain has TRBV29-1 and TRBJ2-7, with a weak D call TRBD1 (6 bases). The CDR3 runs to 14 residues. Germline V lookup: CDR1 SQVTM, CDR2 ANQGSEA. Between the trimmed V and J ends, which lost 1 base and 1 base, there was a span of 11 bases. CDR3 sequence (DNA): TGCAGCGTTGAAGGGCCAGGGGCTTCCTACGAGCAGTACTTC. Amino acid sequence: CSVEGPGASYEQYF.

The chain couples TRBV11-3 to TRBJ2-7, with TRBD2 identical over 9 bases. Germline-derived CDR1 and CDR2 are SGHNT and YENEEA. This CDR3 spans 15 amino acids. J gave up 2 bases and V 5 bases, and 7 bases lay outside the gene matches. The CDR3 here is CASSIGLARTYEQYF. The CDR3 coding sequence is TGTGCCAGCAGCATAGGACTAGCGCGCACCTACGAGCAGTACTTC.

In this sample, this clonotype turned up a few times. V and J are TRBV20-1 and TRBJ2-1, with 9 nucleotides matching TRBD1. Germline trimming cut 6 bases from V and 0 bases from J; bases unmatched to any gene: 12. This CDR3 region has 17 residues. The germline V gene has CDR1 DFQATT and CDR2 SNEGSKA (reference sequence). The CDR3 nucleotides are TGCAGTGCGGGGGGACAGGGTGCCTCTGGCTCCTACAATGAGCAGTTCTTC. Its protein is CSAGGQGASGSYNEQFF.